Below, 12 T cell receptor beta chains from the same sample are listed, as sequenced in a study of T-cell memory formation after mild COVID-19. One entry per CDR3 protein, called by TCRdb with MiXCR from the 5' RACE reads. Here the sample spans more than 250,000 distinct CDR3 sequences, approximately 19% being singletons. Sequences were obtained from PBMCs or a T cell subset sorted from them (not recorded which). These receptor sequences come from a man between 18 and 29 years old who had mild COVID-19 (a few samples of this study predate the infection). Cell type and time point are not known.

This clonotype was seen more than once but under ten times. This chain connects TRBV11-1 to TRBJ1-2; the D gene is possibly TRBD1 (6 bases). Deletions cut 5 bases from V and 2 bases from J, with 12 bases between. Germline loops: CDR1 SGHAT, CDR2 FQDESV (reference sequence). CDR3 length: 14 amino acids. The CDR3 nucleotides read TGTGCCAGCAGCGAGGACAGATCGAACTATGGCTACACCTTC. Translating gives CASSEDRSNYGYTF.

Only a few counts were recorded for this clonotype. This chain connects TRBV28 to TRBJ1-3; no clear D gene. The CDR3 is 15 residues long. Per germline, CDR1 MDHEN and CDR2 SYDVKM. V shed 2 bases and J shed 2 bases, with 10 bases lying between them. CDR3 sequence: CASSLISAAGNTIYF. DNA of the CDR3: TGTGCCAGCAGTTTAATATCCGCCGCTGGAAACACCATATATTTT.

This clonotype was observed a few times. The chain is built from TRBV3-1 and TRBJ2-3; possible D gene TRBD2, 5 bases. This CDR3 has 16 amino acids. Germline V gene lookup returns CDR1 LGHDT and CDR2 YNNKEL (reference sequence). V was shortened by 4 bases and J by 4 bases, with 18 bases between the two germline ends. The CDR3 region has the DNA TGTGCCAGCAGCCTTCATGCCTCAACCGGGGCAGATACGCAGTATTTT. Its protein is CASSLHASTGADTQYF.

The CDR3 is CSVEDGDGGYTF. The CDR3 DNA sequence: TGCAGCGTTGAAGATGGGGACGGCGGCTACACCTTC. The chain has TRBV29-1 and TRBJ1-2, with D perhaps TRBD1 (5 bases). With 0 bases removed from V and 8 bases from J, the gap between germline ends came to 10 bases. Germline V gene data show CDR1 as SQVTM and CDR2 as ANQGSEA. This CDR3 has 12 amino acids.

The chain carries TRBV20-1 and TRBJ2-7, with D maybe TRBD1 (5 bases). With 5 bases removed from V and 5 bases from J, the gap between germline ends came to 13 bases. CDR3 length equals 12 residues. From germline, CDR1 is DFQATT and CDR2 SNEGSKA (reference sequence). The CDR3, as DNA: TGCAGTGCTTTTAGGGGCCTCAACGAGCAGTACGTC. Protein: CSAFRGLNEQYV.

CDR3 DNA: TGTGCCAGCAGCTTAGGTCCGGGGCGGCCCCCCTGGCCCCAGCATTTT. Translation: CASSLGPGRPPWPQHF. This chain links TRBV7-2 with TRBJ1-5; TRBD1 is a possible D gene (5 bases). The V gene's germline CDR1 is SGHTA and CDR2 FQGNSA. This CDR3 is built from 16 residues. V was shortened by 1 base and J by 9 bases, with 19 bases between the two germline ends.

This clonotype was seen more than once but under ten times. The CDR3 sequence: CASRMGRIYGYTF. CDR3 coding DNA: TGTGCCAGCAGGATGGGACGGATCTATGGCTACACCTTC. The chain links TRBV12-3 or TRBV12-4 to TRBJ1-2, with D perhaps matching TRBD1 (5 bases). Trimming shortened V by 6 bases and J by 4 bases, and 12 bases separated the two germline ends. The CDR3 has 13 residues.

This clonotype was counted many times. The chain couples TRBV5-1 to TRBJ2-4; D gene unclear. The CDR3 totals 13 residues. Per the germline V gene, CDR1 is SGHRS and CDR2 is YFSETQ. The V end was cut by 4 bases, the J end by 12 bases, with 17 bases between. CDR3: CASSPQVGKTQYF. The CDR3, as DNA: TGCGCCAGCAGCCCTCAAGTTGGGAAGACTCAGTACTTC.

The V call is TRBV12-3 or TRBV12-4, the J call TRBJ2-3; no clear D gene. Trimming removed 1 base at V and 14 bases at J, with 13 bases between. The CDR3 covers 12 residues. The DNA for the CDR3 is TGTGCCAGCAGTTTAGACTGGGGAAATCCGTATTTT. Its translation is CASSLDWGNPYF.

The chain uses TRBV12-3 or TRBV12-4 and TRBJ1-1; no firm D call. V lost 5 bases and J lost 2, with 18 bases in between. CDR3 length: 16 residues. Written as DNA, the CDR3 is TGTGCCAGCAGTCTATTTAGCAGCGATTTAAACACTGAAGCTTTCTTT. This sequence encodes CASSLFSSDLNTEAFF.

V usage is TRBV7-2 and J usage is TRBJ2-7; the D gene is possibly TRBD2 (6 bases). This CDR3 has 13 amino acids. The V end was cut by 3 bases, the J end by 3 bases, with 9 bases between. Germline V CDR1 and CDR2: SGHTA, FQGNSA. CDR3 in DNA: TGTGCCAGCAGCTTTTCCGGGGGCTACGAGCAGTACGTC. It encodes CASSFSGGYEQYV.

This clonotype appeared a few times. The chain carries TRBV5-1 and TRBJ2-7, with D perhaps matching TRBD1 (6 bases). Trimming shortened V by 0 bases and J by 3 bases, and 16 bases separated the two germline ends. The CDR3 runs to 16 residues. Germline CDR1 is SGHRS and CDR2 is YFSETQ. CDR3 DNA: TGCGCCAGCAGCTTGGCGGCCCCGGGACACCACTACGAGCAGTACTTC. It is translated as CASSLAAPGHHYEQYF.